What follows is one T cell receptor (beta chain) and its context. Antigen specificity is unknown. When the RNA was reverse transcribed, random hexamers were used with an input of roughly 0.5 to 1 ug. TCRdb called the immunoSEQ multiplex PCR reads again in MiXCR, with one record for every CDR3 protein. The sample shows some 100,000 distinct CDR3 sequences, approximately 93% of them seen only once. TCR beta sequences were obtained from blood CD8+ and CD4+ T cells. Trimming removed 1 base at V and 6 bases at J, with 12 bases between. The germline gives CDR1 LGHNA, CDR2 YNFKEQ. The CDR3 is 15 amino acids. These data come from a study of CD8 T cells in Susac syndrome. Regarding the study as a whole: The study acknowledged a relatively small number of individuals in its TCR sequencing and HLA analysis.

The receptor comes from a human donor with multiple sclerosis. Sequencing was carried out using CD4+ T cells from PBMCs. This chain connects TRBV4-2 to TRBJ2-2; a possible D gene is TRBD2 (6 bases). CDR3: CASSQVPAGSGELFF. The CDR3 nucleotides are TGTGCCAGCAGCCAAGTACCCGCGGGGTCCGGGGAGCTGTTTTTT.